A single T cell receptor (beta chain) is shown here with its context. Its cognate antigen is unknown. The entry originates in a study of T cell responses to AZD1222 COVID-19 vaccine. Points from the study as a whole: Reportedly, close to half of spike-specific TCRs are directed against unmutated variant regions.

The method was immunoSEQ multiplex PCR; TCRdb's version includes in-frame clones alone and lacks a portion of them. The sample lists about 200,000 clones; 70% to 90% were seen once. Germline V CDR1 and CDR2: PRHDT, FYEKMQ (reference sequence). Trimming took 5 bases from V and 2 from J, leaving 9 bases between them. The CDR3 has 13 residues. The chain couples TRBV13 to TRBJ1-2, with D perhaps TRBD1 (5 bases). The TCR comes from an adult in good health. Sequencing used peripheral blood, obtained on day 0 of AZD1222 vaccination. The CDR3 DNA sequence: TGTGCCAGCAGCGTCAGGGAGAACTATGGCTACACCTTC. Translated, it gives CASSVRENYGYTF.